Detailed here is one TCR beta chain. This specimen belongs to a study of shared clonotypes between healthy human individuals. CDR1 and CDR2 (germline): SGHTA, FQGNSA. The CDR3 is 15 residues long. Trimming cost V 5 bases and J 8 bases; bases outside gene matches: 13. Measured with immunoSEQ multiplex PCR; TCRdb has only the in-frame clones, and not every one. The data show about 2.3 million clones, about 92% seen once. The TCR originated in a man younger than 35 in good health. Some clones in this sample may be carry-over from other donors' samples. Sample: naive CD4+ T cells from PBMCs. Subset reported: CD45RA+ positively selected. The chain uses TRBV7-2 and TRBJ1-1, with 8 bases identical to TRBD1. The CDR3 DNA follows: TGTGCCAGCAGCCAATCGCGGACAGGGCTTGGGGAAGCTTTCTTT. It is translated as CASSQSRTGLGEAFF.